The next 20 T cell receptor beta chains were all read from a single sample in a study of low-dose radiotherapy and immunotherapy resistance in tumors. Time point described: after trial treatment. Noted treatment: LDRT plus nivolumab, ipilimumab, low-dose cyclophosphamide and aspirin (RACIN trial). With TRAV- and TRBV-specific primers, first-strand cDNA was made, covering the alpha and beta chains. For amplifying TCRs, the PCR ran for around 20 cycles with Phusion, which was used together with a constant-region primer and the adapter on the V primers. TCRdb ran MiXCR on the reads and lists one entry per CDR3 protein. The profile shows just over 90,000 distinct CDR3 sequences, around a fifth of them singletons. The source material was PBMCs, sampled after low-dose radiotherapy plus immunotherapy. The source of these receptors is a female donor with ovarian cancer.

This clonotype was found many times. The chain has TRBV5-5 and TRBJ1-1; a possible D gene is TRBD1 (6 bases). Germline lookup yields CDR1 SGHKS and CDR2 YYEKEE (reference sequence). Trimming cost V 2 bases and J 2 bases, with 19 bases left between them. The CDR3 loop spans 17 amino acids. The CDR3 region has the DNA TGTGCCAGCAGCTTTTCCACGTTCAGGGGCCTTAACACTGAAGCTTTCTTT. As protein: CASSFSTFRGLNTEAFF.

The genes are TRBV20-1 and TRBJ2-1; 8 nucleotides match TRBD2. V lost 3 bases, J lost 7 bases, and 14 bases stayed unmatched. Germline V CDR1 and CDR2: DFQATT, SNEGSKA (reference sequence). CDR3 size: 16 residues. In DNA form, the CDR3 reads TGCAGTGCTAGTAGGGCTTCGAGCGGGAGACTTAATGAGCAGTTCTTC. Protein sequence: CSASRASSGRLNEQFF.

Details on this clonotype: This sequence is one base from a far larger clone and is likely a read error. J is TRBJ2-7 and V is TRBV6-2 or TRBV6-3, with 9 positions matching TRBD2. Germline lookup yields CDR1 MNHEY and CDR2 SVGEGT. V gave up 5 bases and J gave up 7 bases; unmatched junction bases: 33. This CDR3 is 22 amino acids long. The CDR3 protein is CASSRSLPGVTSGPTGSNEQYF. The CDR3 nucleotides are TGTGCCAGCAGTCGATCTCTGCCCGGGGTGACTAGCGGCCCCACAGGTTCCAATGAGCAGTACTTC.

This clonotype occurred a few times. This chain connects TRBV13 to TRBJ2-5; D could derive from TRBD1 or TRBD2 (5 bases each). The CDR3 covers 13 residues. CDR1 is PRHDT and CDR2 is FYEKMQ in the germline V gene (reference sequence). Trimming shortened V by 4 bases and J by 4 bases, and 10 bases separated the two germline ends. DNA for the CDR3: TGTGCCAGCAGCTCCGAGGGGAGAGAGACCCAGTACTTC. Encoded protein: CASSSEGRETQYF.

The chain is built from TRBV7-2 and TRBJ2-7; no definite D call. The V end lost 5 bases, the J end lost 4 bases, and 15 bases lay between the germline ends. In germline, CDR1 is SGHTA, CDR2 FQGNSA. The CDR3 loop spans 14 amino acids. As DNA, the CDR3 is TGTGCCAGCAGCCAGGACGGGCGGAGTTACGAGCAGTACTTC. It specifies CASSQDGRSYEQYF.

This clonotype has at least ten counts. V is TRBV15 and J is TRBJ1-1, with a weak D call TRBD1 (6 bases). This CDR3 has 17 residues. The V end was cut by 7 bases, the J end by 1 base, with 22 bases between. Germline-derived CDR1 and CDR2 are LNHNV and YYDKDF (reference sequence). The CDR3 nucleotides are TGTGCCACCAAATCGACAGGATTCATAGGACGGAACACTGAAGCTTTCTTT. Its protein product is CATKSTGFIGRNTEAFF.

At least ten counts were recorded for this clonotype. The rearrangement uses TRBV6-2 or TRBV6-3 and TRBJ2-1; D gene uncertain. V lost 4 bases, J lost 9 bases, and 19 bases lay in between. Per germline, CDR1 MNHEY and CDR2 SVGEGT. The CDR3 covers 15 residues. The CDR3 bases are TGTGCCAGCAGTTCCCAATACGGACGTAAGGGTGAGCAGTTCTTC. It specifies CASSSQYGRKGEQFF.

This clonotype was found many times. The chain uses TRBV7-2 and TRBJ1-1; no clear D. The germline gives CDR1 SGHTA, CDR2 FQGNSA. V lost 1 base and J 4 bases, leaving 7 bases between the germline ends. CDR3 size: 13 residues. This CDR3 reads CASSLGARTEAFF. For the CDR3, the DNA is TGTGCCAGCAGCTTAGGGGCCCGCACTGAAGCTTTCTTT. The complete variable domain, with remaining parts taken from reference TRBV7-2 and TRBJ1-1, reads GAGVSQSPSNKVTEKGKDVELRCDPISGHTALYWYRQSLGQGLEFLIYFQGNSAPDKSGLPSDRFSAERTGGSVSTLTIQRTQQEDSAVYLCASSLGARTEAFFGQGTRLTVV.

This clonotype was picked up many times. The rearrangement joins TRBV24-1 to TRBJ2-3, with D perhaps TRBD1 (6 bases). The CDR3 is 15 residues long. V gave up 5 bases and J gave up 0 bases, with 11 bases separating them. Germline CDR1 is KGHDR and CDR2 is SFDVKD. CDR3 nucleotides: TGTGCCACCAGTGGCGGAACAGGGAGCACAGATACGCAGTATTTT. Residues: CATSGGTGSTDTQYF.

This clonotype showed up just a few times. The rearrangement uses TRBV20-1 and TRBJ2-3, with TRBD2 matching 11 bases. Germline V gene data show CDR1 as DFQATT and CDR2 as SNEGSKA (reference sequence). V shed 4 bases and J 2 bases; nucleotides not matched to a gene: 8. The CDR3 consists of 16 residues. DNA for the CDR3: TGCAGTGCTACCCCACTAGCGGGAGTCTTCACAGATACGCAGTATTTT. Its protein is CSATPLAGVFTDTQYF.

This clonotype has ten or more counts. The rearrangement links TRBV29-1 to TRBJ2-6; D is uncertain. Germline V gives CDR1 SQVTM, CDR2 ANQGSEA. Trimming took 1 base from V and 3 from J, leaving 10 bases between them. This CDR3 has 15 residues. The CDR3: CSVEGLGYGANVLTF. The CDR3 DNA is TGCAGCGTTGAAGGGTTGGGGTATGGGGCCAACGTCCTGACTTTC.

In its sample, this clonotype was seen many times. The chain uses TRBV28 and TRBJ2-3, with D perhaps matching TRBD2 (6 bases). Germline CDR1 MDHEN, CDR2 SYDVKM. There are 13 residues in the CDR3. V was clipped by 6 bases and J by 4 bases, with 11 bases between them. In nucleotides, the CDR3 is TGTGCCAGCAGCGCCGGGAGATCAGATACGCAGTATTTT. This gives the protein CASSAGRSDTQYF.

This clonotype was recorded at least ten times. V usage is TRBV28 and J usage is TRBJ2-7; no clear D gene. The CDR3 spans 11 residues. CDR1 MDHEN and CDR2 SYDVKM come from the germline V gene. The V and J ends lost 6 bases and 9 bases respectively, with 12 bases between them. The CDR3 spells CASSTYDGQYF. The CDR3 DNA sequence: TGTGCCAGCAGCACCTACGACGGGCAGTACTTC.

This clonotype was seen at least ten times. The chain joins TRBV12-5 to TRBJ2-3; TRBD1 matches 8 bases. CDR3 length equals 15 residues. Germline V gives CDR1 LGHNT, CDR2 FRNRAP. V dropped 5 bases and J dropped 1; count of bases not matched to a gene: 5. The CDR3 reads CASGPQGAGTDTQYF. The CDR3 nucleotides are TGTGCTAGTGGTCCTCAGGGGGCGGGCACAGATACGCAGTATTTT.

V gene TRBV20-1 combines with J gene TRBJ2-1, with D maybe TRBD2 (7 bases). Trimming pared 0 bases from V and 6 bases from J, leaving 15 bases between. The CDR3 is made up of 15 amino acids. Germline V gene lookup returns CDR1 DFQATT and CDR2 SNEGSKA (reference sequence). CDR3 in amino acids: CSARDAGGLSNEQFF. The CDR3 nucleotides read TGCAGTGCTAGAGATGCCGGGGGGCTCTCCAATGAGCAGTTCTTC.

This chain links TRBV7-2 with TRBJ2-2; TRBD1 is a possible D gene (6 bases). The CDR3 has 15 amino acids. V dropped 2 bases and J dropped 4 bases, with 11 bases sitting between them. Germline-derived CDR1 and CDR2 are SGHTA and FQGNSA. CDR3 loop: CASSLTRGSTGELFF. CDR3 nucleotides: TGTGCCAGCAGCTTAACCAGGGGTAGCACCGGGGAGCTGTTTTTT.

This chain links TRBV5-6 with TRBJ2-1, with D possibly called TRBD1 or TRBD2 (5 bases each). This CDR3 contains 14 residues. Germline V gives CDR1 SGHDT, CDR2 YYEEEE. V lost 3 bases to trimming and J lost 9 bases, with 16 bases between them. The DNA for the CDR3 is TGTGCCAGCAGCTGGGCCGGGACCTGGGGTGAGCAGTTCTTC. This codes for CASSWAGTWGEQFF.

This clonotype was recorded at least ten times. This chain joins TRBV7-8 and TRBJ1-1; weak D call: TRBD1 (6 bases). In germline, CDR1 is SGHVS, CDR2 FQNEAQ. The CDR3 is 16 amino acids. Trimming stripped 0 bases from V and 4 bases from J, with 15 bases between. This CDR3 is CASSLAGAGGFTEAFF. The CDR3 bases are TGTGCCAGCAGCTTAGCTGGAGCGGGGGGCTTCACTGAAGCTTTCTTT. The full variable domain, completed using reference TRBV7-8 and TRBJ1-1, is GAGVSQSPRYKVAKRGQDVALRCDPISGHVSLFWYQQALGQGPEFLTYFQNEAQLDKSGLPSDRFFAERPEGSVSTLKIQRTQQEDSAVYLCASSLAGAGGFTEAFFGQGTRLTVV.

V gene TRBV7-9 combines with J gene TRBJ2-1; TRBD2 agrees at 7 bases. Germline V gene data show CDR1 as SEHNR and CDR2 as FQNEAQ (reference sequence). J lost 0 bases, V lost 6 bases, and 8 bases had no gene match. CDR3 length: 16 amino acids. As DNA, the CDR3 is TGTGCCAGCAGTTCTCTAGCGGTCAGCTCCTACAATGAGCAGTTCTTC. Translation gives CASSSLAVSSYNEQFF.

This clonotype has a count of ten or more. The chain employs TRBV9 and TRBJ1-2; 8 nucleotides match TRBD1. The CDR3 has 13 residues. CDR1 and CDR2 (germline): SGDLS, YYNGEE. V lost 3 bases and J lost 5; bases outside the gene matches: 3. DNA of the CDR3: TGTGCCAGCAGCGGAGGACAGGGATATGGCTACACCTTC. This translates into CASSGGQGYGYTF. Filled out from reference TRBV9 and TRBJ1-2, the complete variable domain reads DSGVTQTPKHLITATGQRVTLRCSPRSGDLSVYWYQQSLDQGLQFLIQYYNGEERAKGNILERFSAQQFPDLHSELNLSSLELGDSALYFCASSGGQGYGYTFGSGTRLTVV.